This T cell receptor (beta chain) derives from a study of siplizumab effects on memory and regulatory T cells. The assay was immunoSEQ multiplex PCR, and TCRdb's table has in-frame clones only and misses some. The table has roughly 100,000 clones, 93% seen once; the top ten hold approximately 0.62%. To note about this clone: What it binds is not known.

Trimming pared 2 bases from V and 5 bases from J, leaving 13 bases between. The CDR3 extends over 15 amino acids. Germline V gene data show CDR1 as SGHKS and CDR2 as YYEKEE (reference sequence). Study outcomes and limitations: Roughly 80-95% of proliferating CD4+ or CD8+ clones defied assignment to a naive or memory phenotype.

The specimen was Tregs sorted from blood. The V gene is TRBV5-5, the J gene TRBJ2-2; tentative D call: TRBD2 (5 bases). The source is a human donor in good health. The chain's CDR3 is CASSLGRRGTGELFF. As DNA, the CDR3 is TGTGCCAGCAGCTTAGGGCGGCGAGGGACCGGGGAGCTGTTTTTT.